This is a list of T cell receptor beta chains from one sample in a study of T cells in Graves' hyperthyroidism and ophthalmopathy. TCRdb ran MiXCR on the multiplex PCR reads and lists one entry per CDR3 protein. The repertoire includes nearly 750,000 distinct CDR3 sequences, roughly a third of them detected once, and less than 35% sits in the top ten. Sequenced material: blood. The receptors were gathered from a woman aged 40 to 50 with Graves' hyperthyroidism. CDR3s include the opening cysteine and the closing phenylalanine or tryptophan. D genes are given only for firm matches.

d_call j_call v_call cdr3_aa
TRBD2 TRBJ2-5 TRBV20-1 CSAMGLAGETQYF
. TRBJ1-4 TRBV29-1 CSVVTTVTNEKLFF
. TRBJ1-6 TRBV10-3 CAISGRPGHFNSPLHF
. TRBJ1-1 TRBV10-2 CASSIFSSTEAFF
. TRBJ1-2 TRBV9 CASSAKQGSNYGYTF
. TRBJ2-2 TRBV19 CASKAQETNRAGELFF
. TRBJ1-2 TRBV10-3 CAISTGTGPRSYGYTF
. TRBJ2-3 TRBV5-6 CASSLNIDTQYF
. TRBJ1-6 TRBV20-1 CSAIREANNSPLHF
. TRBJ2-2 TRBV6-2/TRBV6-3 CASSYIGPTGELFF
TRBD1 TRBJ2-7 TRBV19 CASTTTGTGYNEQYF
. TRBJ2-2 TRBV15 CATSRHQLAVTSTGELFF
. TRBJ2-7 TRBV9 CASSQEIGGSYEQYF
TRBD1 TRBJ1-1 TRBV14 CASSQSRGTGSTEAFF
TRBD1 TRBJ2-6 TRBV7-8 CASNKRAGTGFPGANVLTF
TRBD1 TRBJ2-2 TRBV29-1 CSVHTTGEGELFF
. TRBJ1-1 TRBV6-2/TRBV6-3 CASSYEGQAEAFF
. TRBJ1-4 TRBV10-3 CAIKEEGPEKLFF
. TRBJ1-4 TRBV9 CASSDWRSEKLFF
. TRBJ1-5 TRBV10-2 CASSEVITGGNNQPQHF
TRBD1 TRBJ2-5 TRBV28 CASSRRDRGPRDETQYF
TRBD1 TRBJ1-6 TRBV4-3 CASSQGQGLVSPLHF
. TRBJ1-5 TRBV4-3 CASSQDVLARDQPQHF
. TRBJ1-1 TRBV7-2 CASSLAKMSGGLAFF
. TRBJ1-6 TRBV7-2 CASSLATGRSLHF
. TRBJ1-2 TRBV7-9 CASGLGYGYTF
. TRBJ2-5 TRBV20-1 CSAPSGSGQETQYF
TRBD1 TRBJ1-1 TRBV20-1 CSAEDRAIMNTEAFF